Below, 8 T cell receptor beta chains from the same sample are listed, as sequenced in a study of blood T cell repertoires in COVID-19. Method: immunoSEQ multiplex PCR; TCRdb's copy keeps in-frame clones and lacks some. The table lists 100,000 to 150,000 clones, less than 90% of them singletons. The sequencing input was peripheral blood. Receptors originate from an elderly woman with acute or convalescent COVID-19.

The gene calls are TRBV5-1 and TRBJ2-3, with D perhaps matching TRBD2 (5 bases). This CDR3 has 13 residues. Trimming removed 3 bases at V and 6 bases at J, with 11 bases between. CDR1 is SGHRS and CDR2 is YFSETQ in the germline V gene. The CDR3: CASSSRGSDTQYF. The CDR3 nucleotides read TGCGCCAGCAGCTCCCGGGGATCGGATACGCAGTATTTT.

The chain is built from TRBV15 and TRBJ2-5; perhaps TRBD1 as D (5 bases). V lost 8 bases and J 4 bases, leaving 20 bases between the germline ends. The CDR3 is 15 residues long. Germline loops: CDR1 LNHNV, CDR2 YYDKDF (reference sequence). The CDR3: CATGRGGHTGETQYF. The DNA of the CDR3 is TGTGCCACCGGAAGAGGTGGACACACAGGAGAGACCCAGTACTTC. Combining the CDR3 with reference TRBV15 and TRBJ2-5 gives the whole variable domain DAMVIQNPRYQVTQFGKPVTLSCSQTLNHNVMYWYQQKSSQAPKLLFHYYDKDFNNEADTPDNFQSRRPNTSFCFLDIRSPGLGDTAMYLCATGRGGHTGETQYFGPGTRLLVL.

Notes on this clone: The junction and the germline gene differ at one end; a read error may be behind it. The chain carries TRBV15 and TRBJ2-3, with a possible D match to TRBD1 (6 bases). Per the germline V gene, CDR1 is LNHNV and CDR2 is YYDKDF (reference sequence). This CDR3 has 15 amino acids. CDR3 nucleotides: TGTGCCACCAGCAGAGCACCCTCAGGGGTCGATAGGCAGTATTTT. The encoded protein is CATSRAPSGVDRQYF. The variable domain in full, completed from reference TRBV15 and TRBJ2-3, reads DAMVIQNPRYQVTQFGKPVTLSCSQTLNHNVMYWYQQKSSQAPKLLFHYYDKDFNNEADTPDNFQSRRPNTSFCFLDIRSPGLGDTAMYLCATSRAPSGVDRQYFGPGTRLTVL.

The chain couples TRBV18 to TRBJ2-7; 8 bases map to TRBD1. The CDR3 is made up of 14 amino acids. Germline loops: CDR1 KGHSH, CDR2 LQKENI. The ends lost 2 bases at V and 7 bases at J; junction bases unmatched: 7. The CDR3 nucleotides are TGTGCCAGCTCACCAACCAGGGGGCTTGAAGAGCAGTACGTC. Its protein is CASSPTRGLEEQYV.

This chain links TRBV7-9 with TRBJ2-3, with D uncertain. From germline, CDR1 is SEHNR and CDR2 FQNEAQ (reference sequence). Trimming took off 1 base at V and 5 bases at J, with 13 bases between the two ends. The CDR3 loop spans 15 amino acids. As DNA, the CDR3 is TGTGCCAGCAGCTTAGTGGTTCAGGTGAGAGATACGCAGTATTTT. Protein product: CASSLVVQVRDTQYF.

The chain recombines TRBV5-8 with TRBJ1-1, with D possibly TRBD1 on 5 matching bases. CDR3 size: 14 residues. V was shortened by 1 base and J by 0 bases, with 7 bases between the two germline ends. Germline CDR1 is SGHTS and CDR2 is YDEGEE. The CDR3 loop is CASSLKGLNTEAFF. CDR3 sequence (DNA): TGTGCCAGCAGCTTGAAGGGGTTGAACACTGAAGCTTTCTTT.

The V gene is TRBV6-2 or TRBV6-3, the J gene TRBJ1-5; D might be TRBD1 (5 bases). V was clipped by 5 bases and J by 4 bases, with 18 bases between them. Germline CDR1 and CDR2: MNHEY and SVGEGT. This CDR3 is 16 amino acids long. The CDR3 sequence is CASSRNDRIVNQPQHF. In DNA, the CDR3 is TGTGCCAGCAGTCGAAACGACAGAATAGTTAATCAGCCCCAGCATTTT.

This chain joins TRBV5-4 and TRBJ1-2, with D perhaps matching TRBD1 (5 bases). CDR1 SGHNT and CDR2 YYREEE come from the germline V gene (reference sequence). The CDR3 consists of 13 residues. V was trimmed by 7 bases and J by 5 bases, leaving 15 bases between them. The CDR3 region has the DNA TGTGCCAGCGGACCGACAGATCTTTATGGCTACACCTTC. Protein sequence: CASGPTDLYGYTF.